The rows below give T cell receptor beta chains drawn from one sample of a study of cytotoxic CD8 clonotypes in ibrutinib-treated CLL. TCRdb keeps only in-frame clones here, not all; method: immunoSEQ multiplex PCR. The sample shows more than 55,000 clones, roughly 70% of them seen only once. The sample was PBMCs, taken after 12 months of ibrutinib treatment. Receptors originate from a human donor with chronic lymphocytic leukemia. CDR3s include the opening cysteine and the closing phenylalanine or tryptophan. The order of the fields is J gene, V gene, CDR3 protein.

TRBJ1-5,TRBV19,CASSIGGGLSNQPQHF
TRBJ2-3,TRBV6-6,CASSPTAGGGTDTQYF
TRBJ1-5,TRBV5-6,CASSLRGNNQPQHF
TRBJ2-1,TRBV4-1,CASSQVAPFINEQFF
TRBJ2-6,TRBV19,CASIVPGANVLTF
TRBJ2-1,TRBV29-1,CSVGLAGDGKNEQFF
TRBJ1-4,TRBV5-1,CASSPRGTPDEKLFF
TRBJ2-3,TRBV6-4,CASSEQGLSDTQYF
TRBJ2-1,TRBV18,CASSPTGPEQFF
TRBJ2-4,TRBV15,CATSDGTTTNIQYF
TRBJ1-4,TRBV7-2,CASSPRGGLEKLFF
TRBJ2-7,TRBV6-5,CASSYSAGGTSYEQYF
TRBJ2-1,TRBV19,CASSNYNEQFF
TRBJ2-3,TRBV2,CASCGGGGSTDTQYF
TRBJ2-7,TRBV7-2,CASSLELAGAYEQYF
TRBJ1-1,TRBV25-1,CASREGRAEAFF
TRBJ1-4,TRBV2,CASSDGGSTNEKLFF
TRBJ2-2,TRBV19,CASSIRGLAGPPNTGELFF
TRBJ2-5,TRBV7-3,CASSLGTQETQYF
TRBJ2-7,TRBV6-5,CASRGRMSYEQYF
TRBJ1-1,TRBV28,CASKGPGEDMNTEAFF
TRBJ1-5,TRBV5-1,CASSLAGGHQPQHF
TRBJ1-4,TRBV5-1,CASRLTENNEKLFF
TRBJ2-7,TRBV14,CARSVETAPNLSYEQYF
TRBJ2-3,TRBV4-1,CASSQTDTQYF
TRBJ1-1,TRBV2,CASTLKRGAEAFF
TRBJ2-1,TRBV12-5,CASGPAGTSGVGEQFF
TRBJ1-2,TRBV10-3,CAISESGTGPTMGGYTF
TRBJ1-5,TRBV29-1,CSVGSGNQPQHF
TRBJ2-5,TRBV9,CASSISGGQETQYF
TRBJ2-7,TRBV28,CASSSTREAPYEQYF
TRBJ2-7,TRBV27,CASSRQGTTYEQYF
TRBJ2-3,TRBV30,CAWSVLGEALDTQYF
TRBJ2-3,TRBV5-4,CASSPRGNTQYF
TRBJ2-4,TRBV10-3,CAISPGAPSGIQYF
TRBJ2-3,TRBV18,CASSPDMDTQYF
TRBJ2-7,TRBV7-9,CASSGPGQGHSYEQYF
TRBJ1-2,TRBV27,CASGRPSTLYGYTF